This T cell receptor beta chain is from a study of CD8+ T cells in alopecia areata. Treatment denoted: oral pan-JAK inhibitor, 5-10 mg twice daily. Alopecia areata patients had lesional scalp punch biopsies and peripheral blood taken from them. It was cDNA, reverse transcribed from extracted RNA, that served as the sequencing template. The protocol was immunoSEQ multiplex PCR, while the TCRdb copy is restricted to in-frame clones and leaves out a portion. The table shows around 190,000 clones, with roughly 66% occurring only once. Points from the study as a whole: Under tofacitinib, fewer expanded CD8+ clones appeared among the top 100 scalp clones.

The V gene lost 6 bases and the J gene lost 0 bases, with 11 bases spanning the gap. Germline assignment: CDR1 MNHEY and CDR2 SMNVEV (reference sequence). The CDR3 spans 15 residues. This clone was found once. The antigen remains unidentified. The sequence came from a human donor with alopecia areata. The rearrangement joins TRBV27 to TRBJ1-4; no reliable D call. The sample was CD4+ T cells sorted from blood, taken at week 24, from a patient treated with tofacitinib. This CDR3 reads CASRADGATNEKLFF. CDR3 sequence (DNA): TGTGCCAGCAGGGCTGACGGTGCAACTAATGAAAAACTGTTTTTT.